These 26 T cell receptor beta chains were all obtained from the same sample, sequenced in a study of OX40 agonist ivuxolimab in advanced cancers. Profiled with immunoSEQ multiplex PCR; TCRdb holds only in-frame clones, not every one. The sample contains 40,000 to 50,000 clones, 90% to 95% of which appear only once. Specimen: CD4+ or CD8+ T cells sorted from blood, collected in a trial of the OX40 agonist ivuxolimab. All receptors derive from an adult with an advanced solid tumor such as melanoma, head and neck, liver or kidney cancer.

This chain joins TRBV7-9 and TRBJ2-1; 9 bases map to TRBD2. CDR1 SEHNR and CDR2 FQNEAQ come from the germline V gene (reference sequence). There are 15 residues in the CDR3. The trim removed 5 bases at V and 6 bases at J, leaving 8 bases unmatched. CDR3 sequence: CASSPGGGVSNEQFF. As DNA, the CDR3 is TGTGCCAGCAGCCCGGGCGGGGGGGTAAGCAATGAGCAGTTCTTC.

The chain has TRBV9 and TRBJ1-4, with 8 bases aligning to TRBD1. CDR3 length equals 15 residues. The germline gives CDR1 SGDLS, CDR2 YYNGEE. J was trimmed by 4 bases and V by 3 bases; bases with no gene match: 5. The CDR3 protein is CASSGQGLVNEKLFF. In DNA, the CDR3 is TGTGCCAGCAGCGGACAGGGGCTGGTTAATGAAAAACTGTTTTTT.

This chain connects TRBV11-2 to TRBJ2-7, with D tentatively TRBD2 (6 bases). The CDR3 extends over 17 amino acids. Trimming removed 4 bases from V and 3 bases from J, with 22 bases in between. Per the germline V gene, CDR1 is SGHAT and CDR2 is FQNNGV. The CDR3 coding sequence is TGTGCCAGCAGCTCAAGGGACGGGCTAGCGAGTTACTACGAGCAGTACTTC. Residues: CASSSRDGLASYYEQYF.

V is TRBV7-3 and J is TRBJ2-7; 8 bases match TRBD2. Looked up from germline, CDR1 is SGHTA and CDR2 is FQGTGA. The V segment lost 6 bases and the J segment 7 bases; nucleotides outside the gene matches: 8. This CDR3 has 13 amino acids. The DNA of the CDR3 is TGTGCCAGCAGTGGGACTAGTCATCTTGAGCAGTACTTC. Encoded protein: CASSGTSHLEQYF.

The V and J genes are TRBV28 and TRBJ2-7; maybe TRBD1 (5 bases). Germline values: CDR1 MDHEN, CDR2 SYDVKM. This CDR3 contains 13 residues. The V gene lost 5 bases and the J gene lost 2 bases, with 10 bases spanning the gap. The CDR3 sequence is CASSPGKAYEQYV. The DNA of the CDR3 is TGTGCCAGCAGTCCAGGGAAGGCCTACGAGCAGTACGTC.

Written as DNA, the CDR3 is TGTGCCAGCAGCAGCGGGACAAATGAAAAACTGTTTTTT. Translated, it gives CASSSGTNEKLFF. This chain links TRBV7-9 with TRBJ1-4; D is possibly TRBD1 (6 bases). V was shortened by 5 bases and J by 5 bases, with 9 bases between the two germline ends. The CDR3 runs to 13 residues. Germline lookup yields CDR1 SEHNR and CDR2 FQNEAQ (reference sequence).

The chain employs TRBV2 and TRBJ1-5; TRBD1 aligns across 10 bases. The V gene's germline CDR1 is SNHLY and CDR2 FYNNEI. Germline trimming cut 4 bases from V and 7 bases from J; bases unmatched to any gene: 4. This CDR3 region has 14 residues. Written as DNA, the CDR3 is TGTGCCAGCAGTGGGGGACAGGGGTACCAGCCCCAGCATTTT. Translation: CASSGGQGYQPQHF.

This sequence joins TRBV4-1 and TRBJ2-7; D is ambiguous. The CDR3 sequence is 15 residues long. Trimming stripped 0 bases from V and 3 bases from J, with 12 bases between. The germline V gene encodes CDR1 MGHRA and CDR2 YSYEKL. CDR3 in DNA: TGCGCCAGCAGCCAAGATTCATACAGCAACTACGAGCAGTACGTC. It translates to CASSQDSYSNYEQYV.

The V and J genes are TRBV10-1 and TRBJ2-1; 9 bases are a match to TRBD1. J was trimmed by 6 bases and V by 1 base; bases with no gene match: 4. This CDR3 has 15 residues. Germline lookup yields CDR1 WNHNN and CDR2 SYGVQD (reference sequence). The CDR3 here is CASSEFRTGVNEQFF. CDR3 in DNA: TGCGCCAGCAGTGAGTTTCGGACAGGGGTCAATGAGCAGTTCTTC.

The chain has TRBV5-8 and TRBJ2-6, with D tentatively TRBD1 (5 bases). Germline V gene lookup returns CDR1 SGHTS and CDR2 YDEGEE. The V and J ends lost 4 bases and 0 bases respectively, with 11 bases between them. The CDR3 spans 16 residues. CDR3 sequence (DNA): TGTGCCAGCAGCCAAGATGACAGCTCTGGGGCCAACGTCCTGACTTTC. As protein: CASSQDDSSGANVLTF.

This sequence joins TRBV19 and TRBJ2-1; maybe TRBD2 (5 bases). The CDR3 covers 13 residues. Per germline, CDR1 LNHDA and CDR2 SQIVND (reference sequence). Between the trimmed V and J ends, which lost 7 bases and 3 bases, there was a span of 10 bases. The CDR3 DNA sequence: TGTGCCAGTATGGCCGGAGGCTACAATGAGCAGTTCTTC. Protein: CASMAGGYNEQFF.

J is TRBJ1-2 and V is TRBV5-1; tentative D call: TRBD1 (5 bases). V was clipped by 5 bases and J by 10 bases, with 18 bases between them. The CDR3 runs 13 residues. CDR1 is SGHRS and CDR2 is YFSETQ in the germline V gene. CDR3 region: CASRDISALVYTF. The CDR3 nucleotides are TGCGCCAGCAGGGACATTAGTGCCCTCGTCTACACCTTC.

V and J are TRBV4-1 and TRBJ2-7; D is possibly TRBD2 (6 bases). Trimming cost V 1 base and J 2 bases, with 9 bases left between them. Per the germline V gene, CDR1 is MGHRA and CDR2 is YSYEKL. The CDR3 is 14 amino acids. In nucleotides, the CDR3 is TGCGCCAGCAGCCAAGTCGGGGGAACCTACGAGCAGTACTTC. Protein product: CASSQVGGTYEQYF.

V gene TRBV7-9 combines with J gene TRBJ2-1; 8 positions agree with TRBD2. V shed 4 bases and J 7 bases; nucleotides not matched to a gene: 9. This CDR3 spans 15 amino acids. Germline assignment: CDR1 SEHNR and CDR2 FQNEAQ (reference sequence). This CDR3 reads CASSSGLELGNEQFF. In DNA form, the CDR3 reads TGTGCCAGCAGCTCGGGACTAGAGTTAGGGAATGAGCAGTTCTTC. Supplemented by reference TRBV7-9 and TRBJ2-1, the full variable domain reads DTGVSQNPRHKITKRGQNVTFRCDPISEHNRLYWYRQTLGQGPEFLTYFQNEAQLEKSRLLSDRFSAERPKGSFSTLEIQRTEQGDSAMYLCASSSGLELGNEQFFGPGTRLTVL.

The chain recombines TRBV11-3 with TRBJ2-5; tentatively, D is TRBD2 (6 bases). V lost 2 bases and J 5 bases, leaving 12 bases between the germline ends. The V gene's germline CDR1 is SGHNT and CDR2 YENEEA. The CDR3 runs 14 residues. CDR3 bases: TGTGCCAGCAGCTTAAGGGGAGGAGGGGAGACCCAGTACTTC. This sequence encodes CASSLRGGGETQYF. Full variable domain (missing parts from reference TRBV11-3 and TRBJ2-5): EAGVVQSPRYKIIEKKQPVAFWCNPISGHNTLYWYLQNLGQGPELLIRYENEEAVDDSQLPKDRFSAERLKGVDSTLKIQPAELGDSAVYLCASSLRGGGETQYFGPGTRLLVL.

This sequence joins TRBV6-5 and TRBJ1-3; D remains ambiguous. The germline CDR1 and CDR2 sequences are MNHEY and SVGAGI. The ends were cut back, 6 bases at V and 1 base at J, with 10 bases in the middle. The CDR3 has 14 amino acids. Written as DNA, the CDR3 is TGTGCCAGCAGCCCAAGGATTTCTGGAAACACCATATATTTT. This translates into CASSPRISGNTIYF.

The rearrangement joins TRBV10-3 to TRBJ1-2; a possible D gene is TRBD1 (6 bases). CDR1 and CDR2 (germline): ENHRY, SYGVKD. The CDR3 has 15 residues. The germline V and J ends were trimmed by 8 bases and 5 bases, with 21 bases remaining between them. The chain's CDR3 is CAIWGQGTKGYGYTF. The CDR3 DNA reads TGTGCCATCTGGGGTCAGGGGACTAAAGGATATGGCTACACCTTC.

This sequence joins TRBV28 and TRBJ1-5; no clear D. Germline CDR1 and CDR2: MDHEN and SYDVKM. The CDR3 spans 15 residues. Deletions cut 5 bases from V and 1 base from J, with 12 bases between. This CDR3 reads CASSGKGISNQPQHF. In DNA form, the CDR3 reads TGTGCCAGCAGTGGTAAGGGAATCAGCAATCAGCCCCAGCATTTT.

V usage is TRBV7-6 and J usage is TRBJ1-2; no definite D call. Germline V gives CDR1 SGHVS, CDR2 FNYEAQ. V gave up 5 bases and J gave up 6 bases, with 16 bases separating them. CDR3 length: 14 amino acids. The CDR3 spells CASSASGGWDGYTF. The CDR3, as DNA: TGTGCCAGCAGCGCCTCCGGAGGTTGGGATGGCTACACCTTC.

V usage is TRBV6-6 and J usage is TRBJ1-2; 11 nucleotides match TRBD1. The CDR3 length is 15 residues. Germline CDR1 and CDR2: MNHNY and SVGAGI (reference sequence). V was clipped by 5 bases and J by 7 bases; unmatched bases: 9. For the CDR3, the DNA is TGTGCCAGCAGTCCGTTGGGGACAGGGGGTAGTGGCTACACCTTC. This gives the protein CASSPLGTGGSGYTF.

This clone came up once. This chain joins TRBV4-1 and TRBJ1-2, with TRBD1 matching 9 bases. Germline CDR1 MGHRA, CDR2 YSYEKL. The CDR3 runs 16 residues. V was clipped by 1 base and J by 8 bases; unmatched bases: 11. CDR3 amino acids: CASSQGGAGTGIGYTF. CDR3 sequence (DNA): TGCGCCAGCAGCCAAGGGGGAGCCGGGACAGGGATCGGCTACACCTTC.

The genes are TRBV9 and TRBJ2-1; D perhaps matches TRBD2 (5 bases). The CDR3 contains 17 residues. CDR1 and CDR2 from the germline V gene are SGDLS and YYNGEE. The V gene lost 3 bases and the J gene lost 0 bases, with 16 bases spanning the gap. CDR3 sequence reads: CASSDNPTRSSYNEQFF. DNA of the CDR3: TGTGCCAGCAGCGACAACCCCACTAGGAGCTCCTACAATGAGCAGTTCTTC.

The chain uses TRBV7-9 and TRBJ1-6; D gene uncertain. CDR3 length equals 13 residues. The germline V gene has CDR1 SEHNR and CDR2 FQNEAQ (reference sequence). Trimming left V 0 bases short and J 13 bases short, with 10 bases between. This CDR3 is CASSLAIGGPLHF. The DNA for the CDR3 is TGTGCCAGCAGCTTAGCAATAGGAGGTCCCCTCCACTTT.

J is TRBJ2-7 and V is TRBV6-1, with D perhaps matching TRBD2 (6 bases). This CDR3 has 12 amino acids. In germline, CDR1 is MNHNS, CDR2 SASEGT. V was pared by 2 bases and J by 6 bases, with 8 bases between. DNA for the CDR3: TGTGCCAGCAGTGAATGGGAGGCCGAGCAGTACTTC. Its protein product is CASSEWEAEQYF.

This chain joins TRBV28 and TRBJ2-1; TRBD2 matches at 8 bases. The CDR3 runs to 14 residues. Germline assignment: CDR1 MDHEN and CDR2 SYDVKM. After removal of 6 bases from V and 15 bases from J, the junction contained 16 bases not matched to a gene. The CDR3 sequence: CASRRNPSGTRAFF. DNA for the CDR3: TGTGCCAGCAGACGCAACCCCTCCGGGACTAGGGCGTTCTTC.

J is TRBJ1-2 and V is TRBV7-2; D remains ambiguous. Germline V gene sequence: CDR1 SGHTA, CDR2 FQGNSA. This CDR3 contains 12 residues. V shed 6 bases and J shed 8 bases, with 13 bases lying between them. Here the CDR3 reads CASSEDMTGYTF. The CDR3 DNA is TGTGCCAGCAGTGAAGACATGACCGGCTACACCTTC.